This T cell receptor beta chain emerged from a study of blood T cell repertoires in COVID-19. Study-level background: Italy, Spain and the United States were the sources of the convalescent and acute COVID-19 samples.

Clones were read by immunoSEQ multiplex PCR, and TCRdb kept only the in-frame ones, dropping some. The data contain some 120,000 clones, roughly four fifths of them singletons. The sequence came from a human donor in a cohort sampled during active COVID-19. The sequencing input was peripheral blood.

CDR3 residues: CASSDSSTANYGYTF. The CDR3, as DNA: TGTGCCAGCAGTGATTCAAGCACAGCTAACTATGGCTACACCTTC. The chain employs TRBV25-1 and TRBJ1-2; D call uncertain. CDR3 size: 15 residues. Germline lookup yields CDR1 MGHDK and CDR2 SYGVNS. V was trimmed by 3 bases and J by 0 bases, leaving 11 bases between them.